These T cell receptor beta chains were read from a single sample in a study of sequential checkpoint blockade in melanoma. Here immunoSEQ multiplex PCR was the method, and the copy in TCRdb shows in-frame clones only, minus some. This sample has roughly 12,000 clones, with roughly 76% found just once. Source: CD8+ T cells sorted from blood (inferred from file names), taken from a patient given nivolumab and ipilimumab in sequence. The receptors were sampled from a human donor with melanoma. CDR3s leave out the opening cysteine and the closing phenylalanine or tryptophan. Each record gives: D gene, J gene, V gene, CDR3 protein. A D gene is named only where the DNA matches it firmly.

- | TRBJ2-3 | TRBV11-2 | ATLGAPDTQY
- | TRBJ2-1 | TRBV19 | ASSIFRDNEQF
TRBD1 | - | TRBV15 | ATSKGTETYEQY
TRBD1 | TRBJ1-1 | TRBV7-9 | ASTPEGAFYTEAF
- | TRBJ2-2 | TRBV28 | ASSFYSGYTGELF
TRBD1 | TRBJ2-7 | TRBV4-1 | ASSPRTGVYEQY
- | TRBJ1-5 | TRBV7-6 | ASSLRGGPYSNQPQH
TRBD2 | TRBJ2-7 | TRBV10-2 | ASSESLAGGPFEQY
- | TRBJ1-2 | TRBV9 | ASSVAEDYGYT
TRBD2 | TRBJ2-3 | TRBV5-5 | ASSLGLAGDTQY
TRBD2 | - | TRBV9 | ASSGTGTSGRTGNEQF
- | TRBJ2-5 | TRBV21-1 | ATLDRGHEQY
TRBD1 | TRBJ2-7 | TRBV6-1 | ASSEVPGQGIGQY
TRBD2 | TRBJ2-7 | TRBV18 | ASSSPPGLGSYEQY
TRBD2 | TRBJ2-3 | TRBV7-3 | ASSLSGGGDTQY
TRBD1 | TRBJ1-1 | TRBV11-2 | ASSDPGQGVTEAF
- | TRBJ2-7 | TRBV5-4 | ASSGGLLPYEQY
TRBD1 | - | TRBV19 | ASSRRDRAYEQY
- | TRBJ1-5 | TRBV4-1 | ASSQLQGGGGQPQH
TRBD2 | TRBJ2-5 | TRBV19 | ASSIRGGRMETQY
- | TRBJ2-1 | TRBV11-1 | ASSPGYNEQF
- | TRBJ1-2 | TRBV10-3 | AISESQGTYGYT
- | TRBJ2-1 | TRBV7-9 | ASSFGGGLDNEQF
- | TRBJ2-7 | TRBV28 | ASRVGGSYEQY
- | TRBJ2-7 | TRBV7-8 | ASSFFAGGSYEQY
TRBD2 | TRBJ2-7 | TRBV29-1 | SVAPGLFEQY
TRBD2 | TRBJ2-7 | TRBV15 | ATSGRDLLSGSLPYEQY
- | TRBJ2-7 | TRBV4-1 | ASSQVAGDTYEQY
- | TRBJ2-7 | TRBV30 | AWSAEDTTGYEQY
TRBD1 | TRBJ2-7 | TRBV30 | AWRQGASYEQY
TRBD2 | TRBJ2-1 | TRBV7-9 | ASRKSGTSWHNEQF
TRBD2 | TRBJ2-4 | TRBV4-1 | ASSQVASGRSPTNIQY
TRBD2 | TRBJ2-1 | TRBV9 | ASSVDLLAGDNEQF
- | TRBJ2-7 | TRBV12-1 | ASSRSGLAGGPRGRGEQY
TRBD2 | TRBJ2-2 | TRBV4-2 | ASSPGTMAGELF
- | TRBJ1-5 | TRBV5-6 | ASSLQDSNQPQH
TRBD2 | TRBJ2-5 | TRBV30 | AWSRELAGVETQY